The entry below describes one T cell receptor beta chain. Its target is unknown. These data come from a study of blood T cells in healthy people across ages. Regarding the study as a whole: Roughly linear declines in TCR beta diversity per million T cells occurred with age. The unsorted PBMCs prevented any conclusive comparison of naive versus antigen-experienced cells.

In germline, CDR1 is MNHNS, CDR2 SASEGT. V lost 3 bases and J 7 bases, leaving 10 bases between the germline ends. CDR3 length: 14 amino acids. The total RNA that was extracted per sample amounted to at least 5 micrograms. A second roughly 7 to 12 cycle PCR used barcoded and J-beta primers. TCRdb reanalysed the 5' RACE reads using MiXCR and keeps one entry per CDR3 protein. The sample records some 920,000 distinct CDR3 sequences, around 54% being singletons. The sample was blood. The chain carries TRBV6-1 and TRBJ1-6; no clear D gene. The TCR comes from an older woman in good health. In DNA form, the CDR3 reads TGTGCCAGCAGTGATACAGCTAAGAATTCACCCCTCCACTTT. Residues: CASSDTAKNSPLHF.